This TCR beta chain was obtained from a study of blood T cell repertoires in COVID-19. A single count supports this clone. Produced via immunoSEQ multiplex PCR; TCRdb's table is partial and in-frame only. The sample gives 200,000 to 250,000 clones, 80% to 85% of which show up once; just under 20% is in the top ten. The sequence came from a man under 40 with active or convalescent COVID-19. Specimen: peripheral blood.

The CDR3 nucleotides are TGTGCCAGCAGCACGCAGGTCGGGGAGCTGTTTTTT. Protein product: CASSTQVGELFF. The V call is TRBV5-4, the J call TRBJ2-2; D is undetermined. The CDR3 is made up of 12 amino acids. V was cut by 4 bases and J by 7 bases, with 8 bases left in between. Per the germline V gene, CDR1 is SGHNT and CDR2 is YYREEE (reference sequence). Combining the CDR3 with reference TRBV5-4 and TRBJ2-2 gives the whole variable domain ETGVTQSPTHLIKTRGQQVTLRCSSQSGHNTVSWYQQALGQGPQFIFQYYREEENGRGNFPPRFSGLQFPNYSSELNVNALELDDSALYLCASSTQVGELFFGEGSRLTVL.